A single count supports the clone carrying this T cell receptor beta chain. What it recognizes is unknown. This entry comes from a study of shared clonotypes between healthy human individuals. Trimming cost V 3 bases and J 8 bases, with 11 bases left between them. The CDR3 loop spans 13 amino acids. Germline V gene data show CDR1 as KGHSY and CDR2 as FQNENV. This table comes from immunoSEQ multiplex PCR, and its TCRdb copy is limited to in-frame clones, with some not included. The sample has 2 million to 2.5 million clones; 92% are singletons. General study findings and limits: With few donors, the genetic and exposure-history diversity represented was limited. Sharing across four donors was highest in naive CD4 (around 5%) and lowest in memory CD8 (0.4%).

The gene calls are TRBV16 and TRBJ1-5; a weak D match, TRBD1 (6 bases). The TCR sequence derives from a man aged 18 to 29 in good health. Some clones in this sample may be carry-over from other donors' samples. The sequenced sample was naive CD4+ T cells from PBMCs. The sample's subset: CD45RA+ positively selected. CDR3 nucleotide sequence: TGTGCCAGCAGCCAGGGGGCAAGGGAGCCCCAGCATTTT. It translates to CASSQGAREPQHF.